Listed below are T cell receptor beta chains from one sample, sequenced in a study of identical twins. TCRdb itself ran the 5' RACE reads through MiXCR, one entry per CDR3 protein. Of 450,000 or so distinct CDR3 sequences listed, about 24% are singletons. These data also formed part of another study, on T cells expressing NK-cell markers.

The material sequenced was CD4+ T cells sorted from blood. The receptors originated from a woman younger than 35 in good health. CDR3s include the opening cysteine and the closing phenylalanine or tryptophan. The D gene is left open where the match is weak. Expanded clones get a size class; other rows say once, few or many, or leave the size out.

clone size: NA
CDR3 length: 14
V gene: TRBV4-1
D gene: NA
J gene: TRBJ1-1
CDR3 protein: CASSQSHRATEAFF
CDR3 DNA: TGCGCCAGCAGCCAATCCCACCGGGCCACTGAAGCTTTCTTT

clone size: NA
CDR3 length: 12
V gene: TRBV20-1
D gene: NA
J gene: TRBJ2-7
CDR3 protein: CSASSDDPEQYF
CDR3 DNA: TGCAGTGCTAGTTCCGACGATCCCGAGCAGTACTTC

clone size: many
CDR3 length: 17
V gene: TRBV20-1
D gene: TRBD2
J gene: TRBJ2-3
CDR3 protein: CSARSGLASHVGDTQYF
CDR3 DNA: TGCAGTGCTAGAAGCGGACTAGCGAGCCACGTGGGAGATACGCAGTATTTT

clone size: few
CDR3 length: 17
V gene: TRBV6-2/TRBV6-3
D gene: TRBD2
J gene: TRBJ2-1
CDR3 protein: CASSSSTGRGAYNEQFF
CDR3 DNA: TGTGCCAGCAGTTCCTCCACTGGGAGGGGCGCCTACAATGAGCAGTTCTTC

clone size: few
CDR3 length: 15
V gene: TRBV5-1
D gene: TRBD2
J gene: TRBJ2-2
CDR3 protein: CASSLGTSSTGELFF
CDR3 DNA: TGCGCCAGCAGCTTGGGGACTAGCAGCACCGGGGAGCTGTTTTTT

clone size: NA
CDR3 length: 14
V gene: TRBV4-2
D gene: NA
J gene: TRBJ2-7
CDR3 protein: CASSQGSGGYEQYF
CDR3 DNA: TGTGCCAGCAGCCAAGGATCCGGAGGCTACGAGCAGTACTTC

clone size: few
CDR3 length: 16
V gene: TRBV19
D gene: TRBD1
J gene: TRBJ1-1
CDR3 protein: CASSIEGQRLNTEAFF
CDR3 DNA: TGTGCCAGTAGTATAGAGGGACAGCGGTTGAACACTGAAGCTTTCTTT

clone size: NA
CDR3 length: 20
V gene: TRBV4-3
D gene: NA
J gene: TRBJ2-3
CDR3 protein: CASSQDWGFGVTPSKDTQYF
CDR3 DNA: TGCGCCAGCAGCCAAGATTGGGGATTTGGGGTCACGCCTTCCAAAGATACGCAGTATTTT

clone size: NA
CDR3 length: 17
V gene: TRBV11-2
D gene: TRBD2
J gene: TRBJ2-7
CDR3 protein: CASSLGGYGRVTYEQYF
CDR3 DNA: TGTGCCAGCAGCTTAGGCGGGTACGGGAGGGTAACCTACGAGCAGTACTTC

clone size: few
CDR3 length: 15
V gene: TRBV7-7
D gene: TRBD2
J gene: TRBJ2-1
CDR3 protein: CASSLAGGPLGEQFF
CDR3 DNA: TGTGCTAGCAGCTTAGCGGGGGGGCCGTTGGGTGAGCAGTTCTTC

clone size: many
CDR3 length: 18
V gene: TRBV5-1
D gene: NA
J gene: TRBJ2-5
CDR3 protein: CASSSKLPGTPYQETQYF
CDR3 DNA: TGCGCCAGCAGCTCAAAACTCCCCGGGACTCCGTACCAAGAGACCCAGTACTTC

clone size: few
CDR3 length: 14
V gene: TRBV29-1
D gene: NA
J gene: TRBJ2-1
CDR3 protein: CSVEVVPGYNEQFF
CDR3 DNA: TGCAGCGTTGAAGTCGTCCCAGGGTACAATGAGCAGTTCTTC

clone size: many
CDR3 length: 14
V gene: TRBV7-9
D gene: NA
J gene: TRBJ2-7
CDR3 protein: CASSLFQGGYEQYF
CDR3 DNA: TGTGCCAGCAGCTTGTTTCAGGGGGGGTACGAGCAGTACTTC

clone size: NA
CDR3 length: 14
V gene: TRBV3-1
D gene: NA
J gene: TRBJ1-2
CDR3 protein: CASSPSGQGSGYTF
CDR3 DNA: TGTGCCAGCAGCCCTTCGGGGCAGGGAAGTGGCTACACCTTC

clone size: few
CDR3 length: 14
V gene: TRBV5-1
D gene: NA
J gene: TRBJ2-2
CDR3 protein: CASSFAGNPGELFF
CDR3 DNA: TGCGCCAGCAGCTTTGCAGGGAATCCCGGGGAGCTGTTTTTT

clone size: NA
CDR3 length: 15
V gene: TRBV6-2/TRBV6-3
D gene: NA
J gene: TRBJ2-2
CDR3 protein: CASSLLAGRNGELFF
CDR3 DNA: TGTGCCAGCAGCCTACTGGCAGGGAGGAACGGGGAGCTGTTTTTT

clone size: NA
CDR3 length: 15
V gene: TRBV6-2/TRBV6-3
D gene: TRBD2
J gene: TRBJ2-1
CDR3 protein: CASSQREIFYNEQFF
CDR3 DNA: TGTGCCAGCAGTCAGCGGGAGATCTTCTACAATGAGCAGTTCTTC

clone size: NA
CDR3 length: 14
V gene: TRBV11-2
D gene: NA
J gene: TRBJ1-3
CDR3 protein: CASNPGHRGNTIYF
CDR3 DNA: TGTGCCAGCAACCCTGGTCACAGAGGAAACACCATATATTTT

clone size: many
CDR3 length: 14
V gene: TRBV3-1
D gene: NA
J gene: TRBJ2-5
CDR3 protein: CASSQGLEQETQYF
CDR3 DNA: TGTGCCAGCAGCCAGGGGCTAGAACAAGAGACCCAGTACTTC

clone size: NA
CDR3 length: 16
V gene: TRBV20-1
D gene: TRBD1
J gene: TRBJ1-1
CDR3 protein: CSAPRQGRWVNTEAFF
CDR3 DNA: TGCAGTGCTCCCCGACAGGGTAGATGGGTGAACACTGAAGCTTTCTTT

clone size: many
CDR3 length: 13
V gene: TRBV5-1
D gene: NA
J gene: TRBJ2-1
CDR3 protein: CASSPITDDEQFF
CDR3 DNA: TGCGCCAGCAGCCCTATCACTGACGATGAGCAGTTCTTC

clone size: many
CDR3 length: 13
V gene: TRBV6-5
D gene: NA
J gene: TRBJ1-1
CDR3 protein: CASSYRVYTEAFF
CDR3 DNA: TGTGCCAGCAGTTACAGGGTGTACACTGAAGCTTTCTTT

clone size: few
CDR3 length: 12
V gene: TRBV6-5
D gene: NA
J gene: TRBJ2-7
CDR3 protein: CASSNRKSEQYF
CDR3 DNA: TGTGCCAGCAGCAACAGGAAATCCGAGCAGTACTTC

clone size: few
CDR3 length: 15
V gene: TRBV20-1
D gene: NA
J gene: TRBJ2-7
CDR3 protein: CSARDWVSGSYEQYF
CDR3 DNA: TGCAGTGCTAGAGATTGGGTCTCAGGGTCCTACGAGCAGTACTTC

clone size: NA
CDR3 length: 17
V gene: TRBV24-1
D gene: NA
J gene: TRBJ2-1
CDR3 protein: CATSDSLPGLSYNEQFF
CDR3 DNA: TGTGCCACCAGTGATTCCTTGCCGGGACTTTCCTACAATGAGCAGTTCTTC

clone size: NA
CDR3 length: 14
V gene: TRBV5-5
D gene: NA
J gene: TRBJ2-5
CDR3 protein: CASSYQGPPETQYF
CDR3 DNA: TGTGCCAGCAGCTACCAGGGACCCCCAGAGACCCAGTACTTC

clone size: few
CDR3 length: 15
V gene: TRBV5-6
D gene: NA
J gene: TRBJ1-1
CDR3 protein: CASSLGVGMNTEAFF
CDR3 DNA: TGTGCCAGCAGCTTGGGGGTTGGGATGAACACTGAAGCTTTCTTT

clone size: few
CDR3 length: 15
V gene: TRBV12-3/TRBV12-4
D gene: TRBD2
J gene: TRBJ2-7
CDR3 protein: CASSFSGLGPSEQYF
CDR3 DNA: TGTGCCAGCAGTTTCTCGGGACTAGGCCCCAGCGAGCAGTACTTC

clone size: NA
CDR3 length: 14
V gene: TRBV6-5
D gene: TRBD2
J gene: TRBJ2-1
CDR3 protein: CASSYAGGGNEQFF
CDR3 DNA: TGTGCCAGCAGTTACGCGGGAGGGGGCAATGAGCAGTTCTTC

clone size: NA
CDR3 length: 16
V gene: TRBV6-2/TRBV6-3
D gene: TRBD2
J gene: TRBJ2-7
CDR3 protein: CASSYSTQRGGYEQYF
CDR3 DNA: TGTGCCAGCAGTTACTCGACCCAGCGGGGGGGCTACGAGCAGTACTTC